This T cell receptor beta chain comes out of a study of T cell responses to AZD1222 COVID-19 vaccine. Notes on the study in general: Two doses of AZD1222 preceded a rise in Spike-specific TCR breadth and depth. Nearly half of spike-specific TCRs reportedly go after variant regions that carry no mutations. Clonal diversity may have been underestimated, and the donors were mostly white British, with more females than males.

V gave up 5 bases and J gave up 3 bases, with 10 bases separating them. The CDR3 extends over 13 amino acids. Germline loops: CDR1 SGHAT, CDR2 FQNNGV. The data were produced by immunoSEQ multiplex PCR, yet TCRdb's version contains in-frame clones alone and is incomplete. The table lists about 120,000 clones, about 86% of them singletons. Second doses were pooled across both intervals (about 4 or about 12 weeks). Notes on this clone: Its specificity is not known.

The clonotype originates from an adult who received the AZD1222 COVID-19 vaccine. This rearrangement joins TRBV11-2 to TRBJ1-2; D gene ambiguous. Sequenced material: peripheral blood, taken 28 days after the second AZD1222 dose. The CDR3 DNA follows: TGTGCCAGCAGCCCGACGTTGGACTATGGCTACACCTTC. Its translation: CASSPTLDYGYTF.